These 11 T cell receptor beta chains were all obtained from the same sample, sequenced in a study of shared clonotypes between healthy human individuals. Method: immunoSEQ multiplex PCR; TCRdb's copy keeps in-frame clones and lacks some. The data contain millions of clones, approximately 90% of them singletons. Sequences were obtained from naive CD4+ T cells sorted from blood. The subset denotes: CD45RA+ positively selected. Receptor source: a man aged 18 to 29 in good health.

This chain uses TRBV18 with TRBJ2-7; TRBD1 might be the D (6 bases). Germline V gene sequence: CDR1 KGHSH, CDR2 LQKENI. The V and J ends lost 2 bases and 2 bases respectively, with 16 bases between them. The length of the CDR3 is 16 residues. This CDR3 reads CASSPLRMSGAYEQYF. Written as DNA, the CDR3 is TGTGCCAGCTCACCATTAAGGATGTCAGGGGCCTACGAGCAGTACTTC.

V gene TRBV10-3 combines with J gene TRBJ2-1; no clear D. This CDR3 is built from 13 residues. Germline V CDR1 and CDR2: ENHRY, SYGVKD. Trimming took 0 bases from V and 6 from J, leaving 6 bases between them. CDR3 loop: CAISESPPNEQFF. In DNA form, the CDR3 reads TGTGCCATCAGTGAGTCCCCCCCCAATGAGCAGTTCTTC.

The chain uses TRBV5-4 and TRBJ2-2, with D uncertain. The V end was cut by 0 bases, the J end by 0 bases, with 6 bases between. The CDR3 has 15 residues. The germline CDR1 and CDR2 sequences are SGHNT and YYREEE (reference sequence). CDR3 coding DNA: TGTGCCAGCAGCTTGGATGGGTCGAACACCGGGGAGCTGTTTTTT. Its translation is CASSLDGSNTGELFF.

Remarks on this clone: The sample carries other DNA sequences with the same CDR3. The CDR3 nucleotides are TGTGCCAGCAGTGTAGCGGGCAATGAGCAGTTCTTC. It specifies CASSVAGNEQFF. The chain carries TRBV2 and TRBJ2-1; 7 bases map to TRBD2. CDR1 and CDR2 (germline): SNHLY, FYNNEI. The CDR3 has 12 residues. Trimming at V came to 4 bases and at J to 6 bases, leaving 0 bases not matched to a gene. The full variable domain, with the rest looked up from reference TRBV2 and TRBJ2-1, is EPEVTQTPSHQVTQMGQEVILRCVPISNHLYFYWYRQILGQKVEFLVSFYNNEISEKSEIFDDQFSVERPDGSNFTLKIRSTKLEDSAMYFCASSVAGNEQFFGPGTRLTVL.

The chain joins TRBV10-2 to TRBJ2-1, with 11 bases identical to TRBD2. Trimming cost V 10 bases and J 7 bases; bases outside gene matches: 9. CDR1 and CDR2 from the germline V gene are WSHSY and SAAADI. The CDR3 length is 14 residues. CDR3 sequence reads: CATTGLAEINEQFF. The CDR3 DNA reads TGCGCCACCACGGGACTAGCGGAAATAAATGAGCAGTTCTTC.

J is TRBJ1-2 and V is TRBV2; TRBD1 matches 7 bases. The germline V gene has CDR1 SNHLY and CDR2 FYNNEI. Losses at the gene ends were 5 bases for V and 4 bases for J; bases not matched to a gene: 7. This CDR3 is 14 amino acids long. The CDR3 DNA follows: TGTGCCAGCAGTTACAGGGGAAGTATCTATGGCTACACCTTC. Its translation is CASSYRGSIYGYTF.

The chain carries TRBV9 and TRBJ1-2; D unresolved. CDR3 length: 14 residues. V shed 2 bases and J shed 4 bases, with 12 bases lying between them. Germline assignment: CDR1 SGDLS and CDR2 YYNGEE. CDR3 residues: CASSVRETRYGYTF. Here the CDR3 DNA reads TGTGCCAGCAGCGTTCGGGAGACCCGCTATGGCTACACCTTC.

This chain uses TRBV12-2 with TRBJ2-5. TRBV12-2 is marked as a pseudogene. The CDR3 totals 15 residues. CDR3 loop: CASRLAAPWGETQYF. CDR3 bases: TGTGCAAGTCGCTTAGCGGCCCCGTGGGGAGAGACCCAGTACTTC.

The V and J genes are TRBV29-1 and TRBJ1-4; a possible D gene is TRBD1 (5 bases). CDR1 SQVTM and CDR2 ANQGSEA come from the germline V gene. The V gene lost 3 bases and the J gene lost 4 bases, with 15 bases spanning the gap. This CDR3 region has 15 residues. The CDR3, as DNA: TGCAGCGTTGAGGGCAGGGAGGGTGGTAATGAAAAACTGTTTTTT. This codes for CSVEGREGGNEKLFF.

This chain uses TRBV11-3 with TRBJ2-5; 8 bases line up with TRBD1. This CDR3 contains 16 residues. Unmatched junction bases numbered 7, after V lost 1 base and J lost 3 bases. Germline loops: CDR1 SGHNT, CDR2 YENEEA. CDR3 nucleotide sequence: TGTGCCAGCAGCTTAGGGACAGGGAGAGACGAAGAGACCCAGTACTTC. Its protein product is CASSLGTGRDEETQYF.

The V gene is TRBV27, the J gene TRBJ2-2; 8 positions match TRBD1. The CDR3 length is 15 residues. Germline CDR1 reads MNHEY; CDR2 reads SMNVEV (reference sequence). With V trimmed by 7 bases and J by 3 bases, 7 bases remained unmatched. The CDR3 nucleotides read TGTGCCAGCACCAGAACAGGGGGTTACACCGGGGAGCTGTTTTTT. Its protein is CASTRTGGYTGELFF.